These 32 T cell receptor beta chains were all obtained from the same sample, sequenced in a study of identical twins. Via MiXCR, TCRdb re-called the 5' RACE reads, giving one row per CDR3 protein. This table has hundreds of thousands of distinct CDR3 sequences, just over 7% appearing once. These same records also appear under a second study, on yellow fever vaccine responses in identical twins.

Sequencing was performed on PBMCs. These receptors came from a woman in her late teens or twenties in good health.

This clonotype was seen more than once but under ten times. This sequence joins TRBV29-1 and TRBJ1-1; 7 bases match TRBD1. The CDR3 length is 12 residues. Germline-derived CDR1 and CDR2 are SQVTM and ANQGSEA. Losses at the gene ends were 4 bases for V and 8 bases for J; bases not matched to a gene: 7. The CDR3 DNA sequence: TGCAGCGTTGCCAAAGGGACAGCGGAAGCTTTCTTT. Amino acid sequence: CSVAKGTAEAFF.

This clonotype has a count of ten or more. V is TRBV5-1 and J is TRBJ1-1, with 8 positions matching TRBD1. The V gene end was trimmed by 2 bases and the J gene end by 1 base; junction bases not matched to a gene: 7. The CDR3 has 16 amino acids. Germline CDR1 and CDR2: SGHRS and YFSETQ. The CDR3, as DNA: TGCGCCAGCAGCTTAGAACAGGGGGGATGGAACACTGAAGCTTTCTTT. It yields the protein CASSLEQGGWNTEAFF.

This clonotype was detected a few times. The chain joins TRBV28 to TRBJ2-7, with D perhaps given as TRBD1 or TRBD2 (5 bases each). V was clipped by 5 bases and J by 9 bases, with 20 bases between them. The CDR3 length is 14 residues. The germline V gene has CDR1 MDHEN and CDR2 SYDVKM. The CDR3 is CASSIGTGILGQYV. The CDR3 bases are TGTGCCAGCAGTATAGGGACGGGAATATTGGGGCAGTACGTC.

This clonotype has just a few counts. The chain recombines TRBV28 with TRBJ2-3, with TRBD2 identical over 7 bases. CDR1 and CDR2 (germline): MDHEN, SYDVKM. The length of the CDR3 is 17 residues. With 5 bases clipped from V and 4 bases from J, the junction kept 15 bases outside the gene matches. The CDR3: CASSPPLLRGFSDTQYF. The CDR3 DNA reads TGTGCCAGCAGTCCCCCTTTGTTGCGGGGGTTTTCAGATACGCAGTATTTT. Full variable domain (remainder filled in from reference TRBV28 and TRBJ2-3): DVKVTQSSRYLVKRTGEKVFLECVQDMDHENMFWYRQDPGLGLRLIYFSYDVKMKEKGDIPEGYSVSREKKERFSLILESASTNQTSMYLCASSPPLLRGFSDTQYFGPGTRLTVL.

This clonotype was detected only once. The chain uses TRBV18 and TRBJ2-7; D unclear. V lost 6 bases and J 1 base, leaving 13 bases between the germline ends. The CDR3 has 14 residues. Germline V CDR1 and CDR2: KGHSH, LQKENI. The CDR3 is CASSSGTNSYEQYF. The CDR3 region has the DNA TGTGCCAGCTCGTCCGGTACAAATTCCTACGAGCAGTACTTC.

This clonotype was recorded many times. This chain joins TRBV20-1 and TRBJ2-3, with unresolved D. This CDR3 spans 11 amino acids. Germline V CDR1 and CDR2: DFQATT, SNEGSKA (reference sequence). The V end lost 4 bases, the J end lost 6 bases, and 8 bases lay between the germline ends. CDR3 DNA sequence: TGCAGTGCTACCGGAGCGGATACGCAGTATTTT. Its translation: CSATGADTQYF.

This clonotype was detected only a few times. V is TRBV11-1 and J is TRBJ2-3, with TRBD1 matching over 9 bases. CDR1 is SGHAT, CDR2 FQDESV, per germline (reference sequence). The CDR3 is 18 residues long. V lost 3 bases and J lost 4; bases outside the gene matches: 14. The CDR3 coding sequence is TGTGCCAGCAGCTTCAAGCAACCCGGGACAGGGAGGTCAGATACGCAGTATTTT. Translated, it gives CASSFKQPGTGRSDTQYF.

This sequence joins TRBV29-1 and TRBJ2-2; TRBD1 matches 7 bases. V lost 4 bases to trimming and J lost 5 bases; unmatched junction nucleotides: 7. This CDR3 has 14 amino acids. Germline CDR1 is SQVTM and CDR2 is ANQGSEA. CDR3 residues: CSVGQGLWTGELFF. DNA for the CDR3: TGCAGCGTTGGACAGGGCCTGTGGACCGGGGAGCTGTTTTTT.

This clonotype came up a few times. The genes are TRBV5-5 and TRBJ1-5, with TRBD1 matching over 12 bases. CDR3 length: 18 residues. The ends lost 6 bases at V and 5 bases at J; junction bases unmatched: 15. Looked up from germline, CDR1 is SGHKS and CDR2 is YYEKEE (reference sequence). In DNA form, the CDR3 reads TGTGCCAGCACGACCCCCCAGGGGGACAGGGGGCAGTATCAGCCCCAGCATTTT. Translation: CASTTPQGDRGQYQPQHF.

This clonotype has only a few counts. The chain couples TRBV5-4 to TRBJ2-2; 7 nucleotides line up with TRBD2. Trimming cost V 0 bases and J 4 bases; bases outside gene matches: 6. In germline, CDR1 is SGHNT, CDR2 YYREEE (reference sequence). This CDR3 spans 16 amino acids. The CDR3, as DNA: TGTGCCAGCAGCTTGGGAGGGCTAGCGGTCACCGGGGAGCTGTTTTTT. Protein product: CASSLGGLAVTGELFF.

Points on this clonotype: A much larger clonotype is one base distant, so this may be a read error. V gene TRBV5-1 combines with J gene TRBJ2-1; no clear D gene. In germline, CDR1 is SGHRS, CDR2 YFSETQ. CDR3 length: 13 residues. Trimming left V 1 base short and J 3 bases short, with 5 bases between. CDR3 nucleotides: TGCGCCAGCAGCTTGCCTGGCTACAATGAGCAGTTCTTC. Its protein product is CASSLPGYNEQFF.

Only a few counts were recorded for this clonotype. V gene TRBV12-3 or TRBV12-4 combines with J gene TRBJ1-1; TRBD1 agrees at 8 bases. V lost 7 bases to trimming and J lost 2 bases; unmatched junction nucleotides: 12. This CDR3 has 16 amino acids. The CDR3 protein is CASTTLRDRPNTEAFF. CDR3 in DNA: TGTGCCAGCACCACCCTCCGGGACAGGCCAAACACTGAAGCTTTCTTT.

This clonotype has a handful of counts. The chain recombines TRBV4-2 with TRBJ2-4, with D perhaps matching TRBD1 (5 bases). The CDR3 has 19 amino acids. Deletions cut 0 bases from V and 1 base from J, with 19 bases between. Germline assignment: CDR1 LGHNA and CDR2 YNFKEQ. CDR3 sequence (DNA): TGTGCCAGCAGCCAAGATCTTTATGGGGCCGTTGAGGCCAAAAACATTCAGTACTTC. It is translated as CASSQDLYGAVEAKNIQYF.

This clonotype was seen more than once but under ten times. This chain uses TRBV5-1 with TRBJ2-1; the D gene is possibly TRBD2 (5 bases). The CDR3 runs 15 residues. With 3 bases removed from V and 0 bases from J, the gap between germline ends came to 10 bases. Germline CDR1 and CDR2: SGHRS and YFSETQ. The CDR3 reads CASSSLAASYNEQFF. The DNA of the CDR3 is TGCGCCAGCAGCTCGCTAGCTGCCTCCTACAATGAGCAGTTCTTC.

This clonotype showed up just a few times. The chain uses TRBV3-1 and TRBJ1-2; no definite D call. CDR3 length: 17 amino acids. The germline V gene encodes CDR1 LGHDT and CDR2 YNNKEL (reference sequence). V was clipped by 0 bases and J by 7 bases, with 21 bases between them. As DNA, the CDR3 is TGTGCCAGCAGCCAAGATCCCTATGAGGCAGTCGCATCTGGCTACACCTTC. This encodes CASSQDPYEAVASGYTF.

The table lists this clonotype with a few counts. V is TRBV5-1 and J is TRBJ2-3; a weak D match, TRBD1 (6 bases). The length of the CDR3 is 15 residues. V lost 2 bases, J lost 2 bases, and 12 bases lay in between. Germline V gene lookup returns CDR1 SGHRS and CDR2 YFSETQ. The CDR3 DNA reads TGCGCCAGCAGCTTCGAGGGGGTTCCCACAGATACGCAGTATTTT. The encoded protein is CASSFEGVPTDTQYF.

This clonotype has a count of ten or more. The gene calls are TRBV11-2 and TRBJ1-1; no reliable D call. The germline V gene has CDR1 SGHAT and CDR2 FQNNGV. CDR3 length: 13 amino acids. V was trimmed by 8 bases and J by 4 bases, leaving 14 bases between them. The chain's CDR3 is CASFWGSATEAFF. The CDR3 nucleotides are TGTGCCAGCTTCTGGGGATCAGCCACTGAAGCTTTCTTT. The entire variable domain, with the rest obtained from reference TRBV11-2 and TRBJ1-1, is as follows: EAGVAQSPRYKIIEKRQSVAFWCNPISGHATLYWYQQILGQGPKLLIQFQNNGVVDDSQLPKDRFSAERLKGVDSTLKIQPAKLEDSAVYLCASFWGSATEAFFGQGTRLTVV.

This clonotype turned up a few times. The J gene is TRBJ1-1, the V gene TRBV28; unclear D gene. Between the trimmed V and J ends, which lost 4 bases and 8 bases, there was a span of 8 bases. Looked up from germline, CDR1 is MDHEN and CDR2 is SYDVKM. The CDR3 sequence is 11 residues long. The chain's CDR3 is CASSSPAEAFF. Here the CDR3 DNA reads TGTGCCAGCAGTTCGCCAGCCGAAGCTTTCTTT.

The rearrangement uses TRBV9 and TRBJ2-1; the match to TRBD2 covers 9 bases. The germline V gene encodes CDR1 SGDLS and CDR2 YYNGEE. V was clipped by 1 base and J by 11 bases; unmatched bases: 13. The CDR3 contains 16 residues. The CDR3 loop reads CASSVQGLAGANQQFF. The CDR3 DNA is TGTGCCAGCAGCGTACAGGGGTTAGCGGGAGCAAATCAGCAGTTCTTC.

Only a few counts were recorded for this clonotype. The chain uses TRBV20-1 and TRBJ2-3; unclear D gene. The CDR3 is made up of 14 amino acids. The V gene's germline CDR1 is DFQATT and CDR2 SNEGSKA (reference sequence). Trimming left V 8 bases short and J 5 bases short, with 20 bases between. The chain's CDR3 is CSSALEPGRDTQYF. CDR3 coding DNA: TGCAGTTCCGCCTTGGAACCCGGCCGAGATACGCAGTATTTT.

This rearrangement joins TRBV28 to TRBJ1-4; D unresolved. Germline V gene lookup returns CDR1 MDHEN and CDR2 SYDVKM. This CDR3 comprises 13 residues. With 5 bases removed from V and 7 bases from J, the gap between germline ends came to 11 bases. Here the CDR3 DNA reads TGTGCCAGCAGTCCGAGTCAGCCTGAAAAACTGTTTTTT. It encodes CASSPSQPEKLFF.

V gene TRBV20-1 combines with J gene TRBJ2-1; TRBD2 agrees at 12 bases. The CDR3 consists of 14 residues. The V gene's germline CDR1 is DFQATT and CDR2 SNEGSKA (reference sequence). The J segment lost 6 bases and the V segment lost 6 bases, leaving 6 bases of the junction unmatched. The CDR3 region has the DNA TGCAGTGCCCCCCTAGCGGGAGGGCGCAATGAGCAGTTCTTC. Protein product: CSAPLAGGRNEQFF.

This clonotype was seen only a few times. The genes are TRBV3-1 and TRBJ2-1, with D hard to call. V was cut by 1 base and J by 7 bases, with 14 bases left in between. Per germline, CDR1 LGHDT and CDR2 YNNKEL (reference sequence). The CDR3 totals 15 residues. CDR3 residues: CASSQGRLLGNEQFF. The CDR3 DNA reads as TGTGCCAGCAGCCAAGGTCGGCTCCTAGGGAATGAGCAGTTCTTC.

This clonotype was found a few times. The CDR3 coding sequence is TGTGCCAGTCGGCAGGGGGGCCTTAATTCACCCCTCCACTTT. Translated: CASRQGGLNSPLHF. The chain employs TRBV27 and TRBJ1-6; 7 bases agree with TRBD1. The CDR3 extends over 14 amino acids. The V gene end was trimmed by 9 bases and the J gene end by 6 bases; junction bases not matched to a gene: 8. CDR1 and CDR2 (germline): MNHEY, SMNVEV (reference sequence).

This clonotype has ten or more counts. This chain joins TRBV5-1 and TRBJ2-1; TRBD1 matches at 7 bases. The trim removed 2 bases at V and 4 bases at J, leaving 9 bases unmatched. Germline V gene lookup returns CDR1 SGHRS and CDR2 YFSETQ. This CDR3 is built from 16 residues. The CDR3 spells CASSLFKGATYNEQFF. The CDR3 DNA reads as TGCGCCAGCAGCTTATTTAAGGGGGCAACATACAATGAGCAGTTCTTC.

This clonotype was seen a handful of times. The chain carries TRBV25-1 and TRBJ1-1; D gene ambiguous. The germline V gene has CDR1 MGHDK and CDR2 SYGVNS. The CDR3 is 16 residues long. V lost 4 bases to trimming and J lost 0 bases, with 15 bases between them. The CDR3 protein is CASSGNDWALNTEAFF. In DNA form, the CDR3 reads TGTGCCAGCAGTGGGAATGATTGGGCTCTGAACACTGAAGCTTTCTTT.

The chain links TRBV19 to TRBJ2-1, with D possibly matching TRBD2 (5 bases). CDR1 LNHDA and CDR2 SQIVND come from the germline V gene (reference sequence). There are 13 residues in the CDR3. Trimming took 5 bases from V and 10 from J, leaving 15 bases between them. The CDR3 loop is CASSLHLAEEQFF. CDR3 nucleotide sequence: TGTGCCAGTAGTTTACATCTAGCTGAAGAGCAGTTCTTC.

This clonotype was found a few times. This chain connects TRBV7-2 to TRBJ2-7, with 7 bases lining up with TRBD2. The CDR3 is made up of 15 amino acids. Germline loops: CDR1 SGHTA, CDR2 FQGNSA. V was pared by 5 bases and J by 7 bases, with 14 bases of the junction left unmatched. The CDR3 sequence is CASSPYAGLGREQYF. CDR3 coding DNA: TGTGCCAGCAGCCCATACGCAGGACTAGGCCGGGAGCAGTACTTC.

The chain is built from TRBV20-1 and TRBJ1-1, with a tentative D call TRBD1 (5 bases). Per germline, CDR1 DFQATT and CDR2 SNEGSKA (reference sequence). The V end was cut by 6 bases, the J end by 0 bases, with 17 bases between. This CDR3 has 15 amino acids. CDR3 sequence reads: CSAEDSGLMNTEAFF. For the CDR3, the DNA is TGCAGTGCCGAAGACAGCGGCCTCATGAACACTGAAGCTTTCTTT.

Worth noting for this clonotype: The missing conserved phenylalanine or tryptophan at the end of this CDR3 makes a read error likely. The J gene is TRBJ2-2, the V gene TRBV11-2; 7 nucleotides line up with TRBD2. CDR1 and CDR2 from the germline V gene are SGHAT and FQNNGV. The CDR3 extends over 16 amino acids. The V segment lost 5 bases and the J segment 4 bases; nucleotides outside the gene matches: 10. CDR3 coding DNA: TGTGCCAGCAGCCTGGAAGCGGGAAGGCGCACCGGGGAGCTGTTTCTT. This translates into CASSLEAGRRTGELFL.

CDR3 sequence reads: CASRGVRTTDTEAFF. The CDR3 DNA follows: TGTGCCAGCCGGGGCGTGAGGACAACGGACACTGAAGCTTTCTTT. The chain combines TRBV3-1 with TRBJ1-1; the D gene is possibly TRBD1 (5 bases). V was clipped by 8 bases and J by 3 bases, with 19 bases between them. The V gene's germline CDR1 is LGHDT and CDR2 YNNKEL (reference sequence). This CDR3 is built from 15 residues. Full variable domain (rest looked up from reference TRBV3-1 and TRBJ1-1): DTAVSQTPKYLVTQMGNDKSIKCEQNLGHDTMYWYKQDSKKFLKIMFSYNNKELIINETVPNRFSPKSPDKAHLNLHINSLELGDSAVYFCASRGVRTTDTEAFFGQGTRLTVV.

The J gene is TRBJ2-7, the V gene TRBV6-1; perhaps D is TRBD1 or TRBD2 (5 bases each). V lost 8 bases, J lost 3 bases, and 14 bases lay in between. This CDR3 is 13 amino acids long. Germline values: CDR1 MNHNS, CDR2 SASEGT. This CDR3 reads CASCAVGGYEQYV. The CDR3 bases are TGTGCCAGCTGTGCGGTTGGGGGCTACGAGCAGTACGTC.